This entry describes one T cell receptor (beta chain). Its antigen is unknown. Qualities for individual bases were not recorded, and no much larger clone is one base off. TCRbeta CDR3 regions were amplified from genomic DNA by means of the immunoSEQ Assay, a bias-controlled multiplex PCR. As for how the authors treated the data: The number of nucleated cells in each sample was estimated by amplification of reference gene primers within the assay. Sequence reads were collapsed and filtered to measure the absolute abundance of every unique TCRbeta CDR3 rearrangement. Productive Simpson clonality was computed per sample as the square root of Simpson's diversity index over productive rearrangements. Here the immuneACCESS table is served through TCRdb, limited to in-frame sequences with V and J called. Missing clones are a known gap in these copies; in checked studies unresolved V genes cover under half, and the rest lacks a known reason. V and J calls and clone size are those listed in that table; D and trimming were worked out from the DNA. Across this sample there are hundreds of thousands of clones, with under 90% seen only once. The ten largest clones add up to around 10% of the sample.

The sample originates from a study of blood T cell repertoires in COVID-19 (dated by TCRdb to about 2020). In terms of the full investigation: Collaborator samples came from the United States, Italy and Spain and covered acute and convalescent phases of COVID-19. The prospective study material was composed of cDNA or gDNA derived from T cells, B-cell-depleted T cells, or PBMCs. The dataset comprised deeply sampled blood TCRbeta repertoires from subjects exposed to, actively infected with, or recovered from COVID-19. A freely available public database, intended as a resource for researchers studying the immune response to SARS-CoV-2, is where the repertoires were released. The samples were drawn from the first 160 participants of the ongoing ImmuneRACE study and from over 950 subjects provided by 6 global collaborators. A de-identified subject ID, COVID-19 status, age in years and sex were almost always included in the sample metadata. Where available, HLA class I and class II types were taken from metadata supplied by the sample provider and were not determined by assay-based typing.

The paper as a whole reports these results and caveats: The quantity of clinical and demographic metadata differed by source and by participant and was supplied without curation.

In Seattle, one collaborating source enrolled patients while the infection was active and tracked those patients longitudinally over the course of disease. Collaborating institutions collected whole blood in K2EDTA tubes following their own protocols. For TCRbeta analysis, collaborators shipped samples in one of three forms: frozen whole blood, isolated PBMCs, or DNA extracted from either of those sample types. Reading the germline V gene (reference sequence) gives CDR1 MNHNY and CDR2 SVGAGI. Taken from cysteine to phenylalanine, the CDR3 has 13 residues. The kept DNA is CDR3 alone, 39 bases in frame from the first base. Trimming takes 6 bases off V and 7 bases off J; junction bases not matched to a gene: 6.

Sequencing was performed on peripheral blood. This TCR derives from a woman aged 30 to 39 with COVID-19, enrolled during active disease. The chain links TRBV6-6 with TRBJ1-2, with 9 bases aligning to TRBD1. For the CDR3, the sequence is CASSNRGRGGYTF. The sequenced DNA: TGTGCCAGCAGCAACAGGGGGCGCGGTGGCTACACCTTC.